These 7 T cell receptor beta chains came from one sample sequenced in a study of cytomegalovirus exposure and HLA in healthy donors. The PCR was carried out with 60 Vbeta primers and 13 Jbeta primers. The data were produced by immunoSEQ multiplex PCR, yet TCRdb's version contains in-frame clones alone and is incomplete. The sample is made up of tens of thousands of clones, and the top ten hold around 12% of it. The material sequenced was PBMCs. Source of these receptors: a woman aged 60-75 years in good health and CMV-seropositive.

The CDR3 bases are TGTGCCAGCAGCGCTAGGACAGGAGATAAAGATGGCTACACCTTC. This sequence encodes CASSARTGDKDGYTF. The chain combines TRBV9 with TRBJ1-2, with 7 bases that match TRBD1. Germline V gives CDR1 SGDLS, CDR2 YYNGEE. This CDR3 has 15 residues. J was trimmed by 6 bases and V by 3 bases; bases with no gene match: 11.

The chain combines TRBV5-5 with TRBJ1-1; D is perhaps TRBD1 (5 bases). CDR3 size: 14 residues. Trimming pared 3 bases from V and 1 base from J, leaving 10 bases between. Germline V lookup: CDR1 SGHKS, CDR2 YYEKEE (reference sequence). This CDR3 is CASSWGLGNTEAFF. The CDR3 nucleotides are TGTGCCAGCAGCTGGGGACTGGGGAACACTGAAGCTTTCTTT.

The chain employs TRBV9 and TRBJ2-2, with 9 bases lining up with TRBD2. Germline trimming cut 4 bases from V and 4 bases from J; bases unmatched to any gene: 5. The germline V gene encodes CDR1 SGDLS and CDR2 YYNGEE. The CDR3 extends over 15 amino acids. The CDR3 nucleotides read TGTGCCAGCAGCACCGGGACTAGCAGCACCGGGGAGCTGTTTTTT. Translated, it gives CASSTGTSSTGELFF.

CDR3 bases: TGTGCCAGCAGCCAGCGCTCGGGTTCACCCCTCCACTTT. Translating it yields CASSQRSGSPLHF. V gene TRBV6-4 combines with J gene TRBJ1-6; D unclear. The CDR3 contains 13 residues. Germline V lookup: CDR1 MRHNA, CDR2 SNTAGT. V was clipped by 6 bases and J by 9 bases, with 12 bases between them.

The CDR3 spells CASSLARDYGYTF. CDR3 bases: TGTGCCAGCAGCTTGGCGAGGGACTATGGCTACACCTTC. The chain uses TRBV5-4 and TRBJ1-2; D unclear. V lost 0 bases, J lost 3 bases, and 6 bases lay in between. In germline, CDR1 is SGHNT, CDR2 YYREEE (reference sequence). The CDR3 runs 13 residues.

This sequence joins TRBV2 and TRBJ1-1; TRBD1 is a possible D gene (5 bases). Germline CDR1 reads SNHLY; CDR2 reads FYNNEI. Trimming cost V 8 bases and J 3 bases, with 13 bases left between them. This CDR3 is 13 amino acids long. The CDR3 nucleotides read TGTGCCAGCGGACAAAAAGGGGACACTGAAGCTTTCTTT. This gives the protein CASGQKGDTEAFF.

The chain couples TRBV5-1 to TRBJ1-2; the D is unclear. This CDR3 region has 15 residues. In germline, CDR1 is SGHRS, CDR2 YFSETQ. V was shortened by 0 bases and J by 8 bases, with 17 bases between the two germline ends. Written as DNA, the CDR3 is TGCGCCAGCAGCTTGGAGGCCAGTAACTCGCGGGGCTACACCTTC. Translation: CASSLEASNSRGYTF.